Following are 16 T cell receptor beta chains from one sample sequenced in a study of T cell changes during pregnancy in multiple sclerosis. TCRdb keeps only in-frame clones here, not all; method: immunoSEQ multiplex PCR. The sample lists 43,000 or so clones, approximately 91% seen once, with roughly 1.5% in the top ten. Sequencing was carried out using PBMCs (not recorded whether the cells were cultured). Every receptor here comes from a female donor with multiple sclerosis, enrolled in a pregnancy study.

This chain joins TRBV9 and TRBJ2-5, with TRBD1 matching over 7 bases. Germline V gene sequence: CDR1 SGDLS, CDR2 YYNGEE. The V and J ends lost 0 bases and 4 bases, in that order; junction bases with no gene match: 9. The CDR3 loop spans 16 amino acids. CDR3 residues: CASSVGGSGGVETQYF. DNA for the CDR3: TGTGCCAGCAGCGTAGGGGGGTCAGGGGGAGTAGAGACCCAGTACTTC.

This chain links TRBV5-1 with TRBJ2-1, with D tentatively TRBD2 (6 bases). The CDR3 extends over 22 amino acids. The V gene's germline CDR1 is SGHRS and CDR2 YFSETQ. Trimming took 2 bases from V and 5 from J, leaving 35 bases between them. DNA for the CDR3: TGCGCCAGCAGCTTTTGGCCCTCCCCGGGGGTCTACCGCCGGGGCGCCGACAATGAGCAGTTCTTC. Protein product: CASSFWPSPGVYRRGADNEQFF.

The gene calls are TRBV4-3 and TRBJ1-5; D perhaps matches TRBD1 (5 bases). The CDR3 length is 15 residues. CDR1 is LGHNA and CDR2 is YSLEER in the germline V gene. V shed 1 base and J shed 7 bases, with 14 bases lying between them. The CDR3 sequence: CASSQALGGDQPQHF. CDR3 DNA sequence: TGCGCCAGCAGCCAAGCTCTCGGGGGGGACCAGCCCCAGCATTTT.

This clone was picked up one time. The chain employs TRBV4-1 and TRBJ2-4; the D is unclear. The CDR3 covers 15 residues. CDR1 and CDR2 from the germline V gene are MGHRA and YSYEKL. Trimming removed 4 bases at V and 9 bases at J, with 19 bases between. For the CDR3, the DNA is TGCGCCAGCAGCCCCCGGACGGACCAAGGTGGCATTCAGTACTTC. This encodes CASSPRTDQGGIQYF.

This sequence joins TRBV11-2 and TRBJ1-5; D ambiguous. The germline V and J ends were trimmed by 2 bases and 0 bases, with 2 bases remaining between them. This CDR3 region has 13 residues. The V gene's germline CDR1 is SGHAT and CDR2 FQNNGV. As DNA, the CDR3 is TGTGCCAGCAGCTTACGTAGCAATCAGCCCCAGCATTTT. The encoded protein is CASSLRSNQPQHF. Full variable domain (outside the CDR3, taken from reference TRBV11-2 and TRBJ1-5): EAGVAQSPRYKIIEKRQSVAFWCNPISGHATLYWYQQILGQGPKLLIQFQNNGVVDDSQLPKDRFSAERLKGVDSTLKIQPAKLEDSAVYLCASSLRSNQPQHFGDGTRLSIL.

The chain is built from TRBV28 and TRBJ2-7, with 10 positions matching TRBD1. Germline V gene data show CDR1 as MDHEN and CDR2 as SYDVKM. The V and J ends lost 6 bases and 2 bases, in that order; junction bases with no gene match: 7. This CDR3 is 15 amino acids long. The chain's CDR3 is CASRPPGQGTYEQYF. Written as DNA, the CDR3 is TGTGCCAGCAGACCACCGGGACAGGGGACCTACGAGCAGTACTTC.

This clone is a singleton in its sample. The V call is TRBV11-2, the J call TRBJ2-4; no clear D gene. The CDR3 runs 13 residues. Germline V gene sequence: CDR1 SGHAT, CDR2 FQNNGV. V was shortened by 3 bases and J by 12 bases, with 15 bases between the two germline ends. Here the CDR3 DNA reads TGTGCCAGCAGCTTCTATGACGACCGGGCTCAGTACTTC. Translation gives CASSFYDDRAQYF.

The chain links TRBV27 to TRBJ2-5; 7 bases match TRBD1. The V segment lost 6 bases and the J segment 5 bases; nucleotides outside the gene matches: 9. The germline gives CDR1 MNHEY, CDR2 SMNVEV (reference sequence). This CDR3 contains 14 residues. CDR3 region: CASRTQRQGETQYF. CDR3 nucleotides: TGTGCCAGCAGGACCCAACGACAGGGTGAGACCCAGTACTTC.

This chain links TRBV7-9 with TRBJ2-3; 7 bases are shared with TRBD2. The germline gives CDR1 SEHNR, CDR2 FQNEAQ (reference sequence). Unmatched junction bases numbered 14, after V lost 8 bases and J lost 0 bases. This CDR3 is 17 amino acids long. CDR3 amino acids: CASLGGSGSISTDTQYF. For the CDR3, the DNA is TGTGCCAGCTTGGGGGGTAGCGGGTCCATCAGCACAGATACGCAGTATTTT.

The chain recombines TRBV27 with TRBJ1-4; 9 bases are a match to TRBD1. Germline V gene data show CDR1 as MNHEY and CDR2 as SMNVEV (reference sequence). CDR3 length: 12 residues. The V and J ends lost 8 bases and 9 bases, in that order; junction bases with no gene match: 4. Here the CDR3 reads CASWTGAQKLFF. CDR3 nucleotides: TGTGCCAGCTGGACAGGGGCCCAAAAACTGTTTTTT. Supplemented by reference TRBV27 and TRBJ1-4, the full variable domain reads EAQVTQNPRYLITVTGKKLTVTCSQNMNHEYMSWYRQDPGLGLRQIYYSMNVEVTDKGDVPEGYKVSRKEKRNFPLILESPSPNQTSLYFCASWTGAQKLFFGSGTQLSVL.

V and J are TRBV6-5 and TRBJ2-3; D is ambiguous. CDR3 length: 13 residues. Trimming took 4 bases from V and 4 from J, leaving 9 bases between them. In germline, CDR1 is MNHEY, CDR2 SVGAGI. In nucleotides, the CDR3 is TGTGCCAGCAGTTGGGGTTTCCCAGATACGCAGTATTTT. Translated, it gives CASSWGFPDTQYF.

The chain recombines TRBV30 with TRBJ1-3; 8 nucleotides match TRBD1. V lost 0 bases to trimming and J lost 1 base; unmatched junction nucleotides: 11. Looked up from germline, CDR1 is GTSNPN and CDR2 is SVGIG (reference sequence). CDR3 length equals 18 residues. This CDR3 reads CAWSVRWTGLLSGNTIYF. CDR3 nucleotides: TGTGCCTGGAGTGTACGTTGGACAGGGCTACTGTCTGGAAACACCATATATTTT.

A few counts support this clone. The rearrangement uses TRBV6-6 and TRBJ1-1, with D possibly being TRBD1 (5 bases). CDR3 length: 13 amino acids. Per germline, CDR1 MNHNY and CDR2 SVGAGI (reference sequence). V was clipped by 4 bases and J by 4 bases, with 10 bases between them. The CDR3 DNA reads as TGTGCCAGCAGTTTAGGGGAGCGCACTGAAGCTTTCTTT. This codes for CASSLGERTEAFF.

The V call is TRBV7-9, the J call TRBJ2-7, with D unresolved. Trimming took 0 bases from V and 12 from J, leaving 12 bases between them. CDR1 is SEHNR, CDR2 FQNEAQ, per germline (reference sequence). CDR3 length: 12 residues. CDR3 sequence: CASSLAQDDWYF. The CDR3 nucleotides are TGTGCCAGCAGCTTAGCGCAGGACGACTGGTACTTC.

The chain recombines TRBV4-3 with TRBJ2-7; D ambiguous. Per germline, CDR1 LGHNA and CDR2 YSLEER. The CDR3 totals 15 residues. With 4 bases removed from V and 0 bases from J, the gap between germline ends came to 13 bases. DNA for the CDR3: TGCGCCAGCAGCCCTTTTACCGGGCACTCCTACGAGCAGTACTTC. Translated: CASSPFTGHSYEQYF.

V and J are TRBV12-5 and TRBJ1-1; D may be TRBD1 (6 bases). The germline V and J ends were trimmed by 5 bases and 3 bases, with 22 bases remaining between them. Per the germline V gene, CDR1 is LGHNT and CDR2 is FRNRAP. The CDR3 extends over 17 amino acids. CDR3 in DNA: TGTGCTAGTGGTCCTTCGGGCCTTCCTCAGGGGTACACTGAAGCTTTCTTT. Translating gives CASGPSGLPQGYTEAFF.